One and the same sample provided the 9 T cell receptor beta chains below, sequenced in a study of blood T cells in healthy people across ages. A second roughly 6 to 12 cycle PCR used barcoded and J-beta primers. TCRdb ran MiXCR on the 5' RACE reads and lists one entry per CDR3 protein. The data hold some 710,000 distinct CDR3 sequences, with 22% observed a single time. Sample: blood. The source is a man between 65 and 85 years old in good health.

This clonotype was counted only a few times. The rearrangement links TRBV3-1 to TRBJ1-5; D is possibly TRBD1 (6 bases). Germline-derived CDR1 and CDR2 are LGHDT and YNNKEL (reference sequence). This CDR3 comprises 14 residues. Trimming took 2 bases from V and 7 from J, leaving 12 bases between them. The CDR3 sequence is CASSQFRGGQPQHF. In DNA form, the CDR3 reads TGTGCCAGCAGCCAATTCAGGGGCGGGCAGCCCCAGCATTTT.

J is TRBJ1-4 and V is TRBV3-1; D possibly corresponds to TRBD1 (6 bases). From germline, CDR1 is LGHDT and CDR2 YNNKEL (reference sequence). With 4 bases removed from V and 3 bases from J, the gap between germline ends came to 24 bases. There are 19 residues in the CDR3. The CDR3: CASSRGKELGTLANEKLFF. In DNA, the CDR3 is TGTGCCAGCAGCCGAGGAAAGGAGCTCGGGACATTAGCTAATGAAAAACTGTTTTTT.

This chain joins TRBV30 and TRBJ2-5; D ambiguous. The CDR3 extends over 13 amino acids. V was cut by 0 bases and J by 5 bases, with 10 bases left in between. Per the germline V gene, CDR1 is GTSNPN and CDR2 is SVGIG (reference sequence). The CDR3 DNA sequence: TGTGCCTGGAGTGTTAGGGTGAGGGAGACCCAGTACTTC. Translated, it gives CAWSVRVRETQYF.

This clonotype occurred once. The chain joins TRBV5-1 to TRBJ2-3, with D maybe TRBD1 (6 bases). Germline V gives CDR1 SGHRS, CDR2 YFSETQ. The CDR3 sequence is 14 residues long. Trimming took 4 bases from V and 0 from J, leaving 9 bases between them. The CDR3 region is CASSTGQSTDTQYF. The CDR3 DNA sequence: TGCGCCAGCAGCACTGGACAGAGCACAGATACGCAGTATTTT.

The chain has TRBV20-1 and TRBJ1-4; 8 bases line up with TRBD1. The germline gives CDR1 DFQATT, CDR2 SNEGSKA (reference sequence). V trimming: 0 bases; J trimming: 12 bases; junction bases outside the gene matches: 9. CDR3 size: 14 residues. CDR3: CSARDHRGVPQLFF. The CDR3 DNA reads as TGCAGTGCTAGAGATCACAGGGGGGTGCCCCAACTGTTTTTT.

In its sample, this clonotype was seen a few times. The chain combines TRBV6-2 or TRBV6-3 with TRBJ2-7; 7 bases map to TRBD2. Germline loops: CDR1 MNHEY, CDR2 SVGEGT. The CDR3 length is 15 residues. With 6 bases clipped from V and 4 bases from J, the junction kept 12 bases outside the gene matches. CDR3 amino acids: CASSSGGGGSYEQYV. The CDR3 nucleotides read TGTGCCAGCAGCTCCGGCGGGGGAGGATCTTACGAGCAGTACGTC.

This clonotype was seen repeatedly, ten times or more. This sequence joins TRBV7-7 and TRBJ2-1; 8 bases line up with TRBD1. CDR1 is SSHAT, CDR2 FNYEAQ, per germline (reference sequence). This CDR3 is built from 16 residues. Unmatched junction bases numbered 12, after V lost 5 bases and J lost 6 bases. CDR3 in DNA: TGTGCCAGCAGCCCGCGTCAGGACAGGGTTTTCAATGAGCAGTTCTTC. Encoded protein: CASSPRQDRVFNEQFF.

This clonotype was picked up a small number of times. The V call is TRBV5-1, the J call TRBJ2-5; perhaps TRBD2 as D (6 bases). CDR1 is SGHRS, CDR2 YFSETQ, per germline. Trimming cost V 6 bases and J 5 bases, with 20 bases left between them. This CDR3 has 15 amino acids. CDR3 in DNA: TGCGCCAGCACGCGGGACTCCCAAGGAGTGGAGACCCAGTACTTC. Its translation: CASTRDSQGVETQYF.

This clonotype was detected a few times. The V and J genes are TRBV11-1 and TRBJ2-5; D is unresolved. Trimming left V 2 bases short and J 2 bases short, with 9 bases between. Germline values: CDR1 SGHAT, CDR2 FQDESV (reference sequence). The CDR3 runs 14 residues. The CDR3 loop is CASSLTLRQETQYF. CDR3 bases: TGTGCCAGCAGCTTAACTCTCCGTCAAGAGACCCAGTACTTC.